This T cell receptor (beta chain) was observed in a study of blood T cell repertoires in COVID-19. This CDR3 contains 15 residues. Germline-derived CDR1 and CDR2 are MDHEN and SYDVKM. Trimming took 2 bases from V and 1 from J; bases not matched to a gene: 3. Sequenced by immunoSEQ multiplex PCR; TCRdb stores in-frame clones only, minus some. This sample yields 120,000 to 150,000 clones, of which 84% are seen a single time; roughly 3.9% belongs to the top ten. This sequence originates from a man aged 50 or older in a cohort exposed to, infected with or recovered from COVID-19 (not recorded which). The material sequenced was PBMCs or T cells enriched from blood (not recorded which). The chain joins TRBV28 to TRBJ1-1, with 8 bases identical to TRBD1. CDR3 residues: CASSLPGTGNTEAFF. CDR3 coding DNA: TGTGCCAGCAGTTTACCCGGGACAGGGAACACTGAAGCTTTCTTT. Supplemented by reference TRBV28 and TRBJ1-1, the full variable domain reads DVKVTQSSRYLVKRTGEKVFLECVQDMDHENMFWYRQDPGLGLRLIYFSYDVKMKEKGDIPEGYSVSREKKERFSLILESASTNQTSMYLCASSLPGTGNTEAFFGQGTRLTVV.